Below, one TCR beta chain is given with its context. This entry belongs to a study of blood T cell repertoires in COVID-19. CDR1 and CDR2 (germline): SGHRS, YFSETQ. The ends were cut back, 0 bases at V and 5 bases at J, with 15 bases in the middle. There are 15 residues in the CDR3. Sequencing was performed with immunoSEQ multiplex PCR; in TCRdb, only in-frame clones are kept and a portion is missing. The data contain approximately 140,000 clones, approximately 80% of them singletons. Source material: peripheral blood. The chain uses TRBV5-1 and TRBJ2-7; D may be TRBD1 (6 bases). The clonotype was recovered from a woman aged 40 to 55 with active or convalescent COVID-19. The chain's CDR3 is CASSLAVTGRDEQYF. The CDR3 DNA is TGCGCCAGCAGCTTGGCCGTCACAGGGCGGGACGAGCAGTACTTC.